The T cell receptor beta chain under discussion was sequenced for a study of cytomegalovirus exposure and HLA in healthy donors. 13 Jbeta primers and 60 Vbeta primers were used for the PCR. Clones were sequenced by immunoSEQ multiplex PCR, and TCRdb holds only the in-frame ones, with some missing. The table includes around 60,000 clones, over 75% detected once. As to this clone: What it recognizes is unknown.

V lost 0 bases, J lost 4 bases, and 5 bases stayed unmatched. The germline V gene has CDR1 LGHNA and CDR2 YSLEER. This CDR3 spans 15 amino acids. General study results and limits: A later analysis reported that several of the most significant clusters appeared to be linked to common viral pathogens, among them Epstein-Barr virus. As a later analysis showed, a missense DCLRE1C variant was linked to trimming of TCR beta V- and J-genes.

This sequence joins TRBV4-3 and TRBJ1-2; 7 bases map to TRBD1. The sample comprised PBMCs. This clonotype was obtained from a male donor in good health and CMV-seronegative. CDR3 sequence: CASSQDTGDTYGYTF. The DNA of the CDR3 is TGCGCCAGCAGCCAAGATACAGGGGACACCTATGGCTACACCTTC.